One and the same sample provided the 9 T cell receptor beta chains below, sequenced in a study of blood T cells in healthy people across ages (dated by TCRdb to 2013 to 2016). To prepare the library, 5' RACE was applied. The instrument was an Illumina HiSeq 2500. A second PCR of roughly 6 to 11 cycles was run with a J-beta primer mix and a sample-barcoded 5' primer. The public reads were reprocessed in TCRdb via fastp at Q25 and MiXCR, keeping in-frame beta chains. Rows are unified per CDR3 protein, each entry keeping the most common DNA and genes. The sample includes over 1,500,000 distinct CDR3 sequences, with around 48% observed a single time. Approximately 2% of the sample comes from the top ten. What was sequenced was blood. These TCRs come from a woman in her thirties or forties in good health.

This clonotype was observed a few times. The CDR3 spells CASSQETSREQFF. The CDR3, as DNA: TGCGCCAGCAGCCAGGAGACTAGCCGGGAGCAGTTCTTC. The chain is built from TRBV4-3 and TRBJ2-1; the match to TRBD2 covers 7 bases. V lost 3 bases, J lost 10 bases, and 6 bases stayed unmatched. The CDR3 sequence is 13 residues long. Germline V gene data show CDR1 as LGHNA and CDR2 as YSLEER.

The rearrangement uses TRBV7-2 and TRBJ1-2; 8 bases are a match to TRBD1. Germline CDR1 is SGHTA and CDR2 is FQGNSA. The trim removed 5 bases at V and 4 bases at J, leaving 18 bases unmatched. The CDR3 totals 18 residues. This chain's CDR3 is CASSPQRGRGQLGYGYTF. The CDR3 DNA follows: TGTGCCAGCAGCCCCCAGCGTGGCAGGGGGCAACTAGGCTATGGCTACACCTTC.

V and J are TRBV24-1 and TRBJ2-3, with a possible D match to TRBD2 (6 bases). CDR1 and CDR2 from the germline V gene are KGHDR and SFDVKD. With 4 bases removed from V and 2 bases from J, the gap between germline ends came to 18 bases. This CDR3 has 17 residues. The CDR3 reads CATSDPDGGANTDTQYF. DNA of the CDR3: TGTGCCACCAGTGACCCCGACGGAGGGGCAAACACAGATACGCAGTATTTT.

The chain uses TRBV7-2 and TRBJ2-1; D is perhaps TRBD1 (5 bases). The germline CDR1 and CDR2 sequences are SGHTA and FQGNSA. V lost 1 base and J lost 4, with 14 bases in between. This CDR3 region has 16 residues. The CDR3 DNA reads TGTGCCAGCAGCTTAGTCGAACCCAGGGCTTACAATGAGCAGTTCTTC. Its protein is CASSLVEPRAYNEQFF. The variable domain in full, with the rest retrieved from reference TRBV7-2 and TRBJ2-1, is GAGVSQSPSNKVTEKGKDVELRCDPISGHTALYWYRQSLGQGLEFLIYFQGNSAPDKSGLPSDRFSAERTGGSVSTLTIQRTQQEDSAVYLCASSLVEPRAYNEQFFGPGTRLTVL.

This clonotype occurred a few times. This chain connects TRBV4-3 to TRBJ2-7, with a tentative D call TRBD2 (6 bases). The length of the CDR3 is 15 residues. V was pared by 3 bases and J by 1 base, with 13 bases between. Germline V gives CDR1 LGHNA, CDR2 YSLEER. The CDR3 coding sequence is TGCGCCAGCAGCCAGACGAGCGGGCTTTCCTACGAGCAGTACTTC. It codes for CASSQTSGLSYEQYF.

This clonotype came up a few times. The chain has TRBV3-1 and TRBJ2-3, with TRBD2 matching 8 bases. With 0 bases clipped from V and 2 bases from J, the junction kept 7 bases outside the gene matches. Germline loops: CDR1 LGHDT, CDR2 YNNKEL (reference sequence). The CDR3 runs 17 residues. CDR3 loop: CASSQDLAGGPTDTQYF. In DNA, the CDR3 is TGTGCCAGCAGCCAAGATCTGGCGGGAGGACCCACAGATACGCAGTATTTT.

The table lists this clonotype with a few counts. This chain joins TRBV5-5 and TRBJ2-5; D may be TRBD1 (5 bases). V was pared by 0 bases and J by 5 bases, with 14 bases between. Germline CDR1 SGHKS, CDR2 YYEKEE (reference sequence). This CDR3 has 15 residues. DNA of the CDR3: TGTGCCAGCAGCTTGGTATGGGGCCGGGCGGAGACCCAGTACTTC. This gives the protein CASSLVWGRAETQYF.

The sample holds one count of this clonotype. V gene TRBV6-5 combines with J gene TRBJ1-2; weak D call: TRBD1 (5 bases). CDR1 is MNHEY and CDR2 is SVGAGI in the germline V gene. Trimming stripped 7 bases from V and 2 bases from J, with 17 bases between. This CDR3 has 15 amino acids. The CDR3 nucleotides are TGTGCCAGCACGAGAGTGGGGCCCTGGAACTATGGCTACACCTTC. Its protein is CASTRVGPWNYGYTF.

This clonotype was seen once. This chain links TRBV5-4 with TRBJ1-1, with D tentatively TRBD1 (5 bases). The germline CDR1 and CDR2 sequences are SGHNT and YYREEE (reference sequence). The ends were cut back, 0 bases at V and 4 bases at J, with 13 bases in the middle. The CDR3 is 15 residues long. The CDR3 nucleotides read TGTGCCAGCAGCTTGGGAACCAGGGCGGTCACTGAAGCTTTCTTT. This translates into CASSLGTRAVTEAFF.